The 23 T cell receptor beta chains below were found in one sample sequenced in a study of Ad26.COV2.S vaccination and SARS-CoV-2 variants. Sequencing was performed with immunoSEQ multiplex PCR; in TCRdb, only in-frame clones are kept and a portion is missing. The data contain a few hundred thousand clones, 70% to 90% of them singletons. As for treatment: 15 to 20 received Ad26.COV2.S at low or high dose, single or two shots; roughly five received placebo; per-sample allocation not given. Samples analyzed were those drawn on day 63 after the first vaccine or placebo injection. This specimen was peripheral blood, taken in a trial of Ad26.COV2.S vaccine versus placebo. These receptors originate from a person aged 18-60 years who received the Ad26.COV2.S COVID-19 vaccine or a placebo.

This clone was observed a handful of times. The gene calls are TRBV7-9 and TRBJ2-7, with TRBD1 identical over 7 bases. The J segment lost 2 bases and the V segment lost 0 bases, leaving 4 bases of the junction unmatched. There are 15 residues in the CDR3. Per the germline V gene, CDR1 is SEHNR and CDR2 is FQNEAQ (reference sequence). DNA of the CDR3: TGTGCCAGCAGCTTAGCACAGGGGTGGACCTACGAGCAGTACTTC. Encoded protein: CASSLAQGWTYEQYF.

The genes are TRBV28 and TRBJ1-2; D not resolved. The V gene lost 6 bases and the J gene lost 4 bases, with 18 bases spanning the gap. Germline values: CDR1 MDHEN, CDR2 SYDVKM. This CDR3 region has 15 residues. The CDR3 nucleotides read TGTGCCAGCAGCCTCTCCGGAAGGGAGGGCTATGGCTACACCTTC. It translates to CASSLSGREGYGYTF.

This chain joins TRBV19 and TRBJ2-2; D gene unclear. CDR1 and CDR2 (germline): LNHDA, SQIVND (reference sequence). V was shortened by 5 bases and J by 4 bases, with 11 bases between the two germline ends. This CDR3 contains 14 residues. The CDR3 DNA sequence: TGTGCCAGTAGTTACAGTTTGTTCACCGGGGAGCTGTTTTTT. Protein product: CASSYSLFTGELFF. Complete variable domain (other parts from reference TRBV19 and TRBJ2-2): DGGITQSPKYLFRKEGQNVTLSCEQNLNHDAMYWYRQDPGQGLRLIYYSQIVNDFQKGDIAEGYSVSREKKESFPLTVTSAQKNPTAFYLCASSYSLFTGELFFGEGSRLTVL.

The chain employs TRBV9 and TRBJ1-2; D call uncertain. Trimming took off 0 bases at V and 5 bases at J, with 14 bases between the two ends. This CDR3 contains 15 residues. Per germline, CDR1 SGDLS and CDR2 YYNGEE. The CDR3 loop reads CASSVDPRTTYGYTF. CDR3 nucleotide sequence: TGTGCCAGCAGCGTAGATCCCCGCACGACTTATGGCTACACCTTC.

This clone was detected only once. This rearrangement joins TRBV7-8 to TRBJ2-7; tentatively, D is TRBD2 (6 bases). V shed 3 bases and J shed 7 bases, with 19 bases lying between them. The CDR3 has 15 amino acids. Germline lookup yields CDR1 SGHVS and CDR2 FQNEAQ. CDR3 in DNA: TGTGCCAGCAGCTTTCGACTGACTAGGAGGCCGGAGCAGTACTTC. Translated: CASSFRLTRRPEQYF.

This chain uses TRBV27 with TRBJ2-5; D gene unclear. The CDR3 has 13 residues. The germline gives CDR1 MNHEY, CDR2 SMNVEV (reference sequence). V was shortened by 1 base and J by 4 bases, with 7 bases between the two germline ends. CDR3 DNA sequence: TGTGCCAGCAGTTTATGGCCAGGAGAGACCCAGTACTTC. Encoded protein: CASSLWPGETQYF.

The rearrangement uses TRBV3-1 (or the pseudogene TRBV3-2) and TRBJ2-1; 12 bases map to TRBD2. This CDR3 region has 15 residues. V gave up 3 bases and J gave up 9 bases; unmatched junction bases: 6. Germline V gives CDR1 LGHDT, CDR2 YNNKEL (reference sequence). For the CDR3, the DNA is TGTGCCAGCAGCCATGGTCTAGCGGGGGGGGTTGAGCAGTTCTTC. This sequence encodes CASSHGLAGGVEQFF.

The chain links TRBV13 to TRBJ2-6; 9 nucleotides line up with TRBD1. The CDR3 runs 17 residues. Germline V gene lookup returns CDR1 PRHDT and CDR2 FYEKMQ (reference sequence). V lost 1 base and J lost 3; bases outside the gene matches: 4. As DNA, the CDR3 is TGTGCCAGCAGCTTAGAACAGGGGGCACGTGGGGCCAACGTCCTGACTTTC. Its protein is CASSLEQGARGANVLTF.

CDR3 residues: CASSLFTGINYGYTF. For the CDR3, the DNA is TGTGCCAGCAGCTTATTTACAGGCATAAACTATGGCTACACCTTC. The chain combines TRBV7-9 with TRBJ1-2; a possible D gene is TRBD1 (5 bases). The length of the CDR3 is 15 residues. The germline CDR1 and CDR2 sequences are SEHNR and FQNEAQ (reference sequence). The V and J ends lost 2 bases and 2 bases respectively, with 12 bases between them.

V gene TRBV27 combines with J gene TRBJ2-5, with D tentatively TRBD1 (5 bases). Per germline, CDR1 MNHEY and CDR2 SMNVEV (reference sequence). Trimming took off 3 bases at V and 5 bases at J, with 10 bases between the two ends. The CDR3 is made up of 13 amino acids. The CDR3 nucleotides are TGTGCCAGCAGTTTCAGGGTTAGCGAGACCCAGTACTTC. Its protein product is CASSFRVSETQYF.

The J gene is TRBJ1-3, the V gene TRBV19; no clear D. Trimming shortened V by 9 bases and J by 0 bases, and 15 bases separated the two germline ends. CDR3 size: 15 residues. CDR1 is LNHDA and CDR2 is SQIVND in the germline V gene (reference sequence). The CDR3 bases are TGTGCCAGCCGACGGGTGGTGAGCTCTGGAAACACCATATATTTT. This translates into CASRRVVSSGNTIYF.

The CDR3 DNA follows: TGCGCCAGCAGCCTCGTGGGGCCTCAGCCCCAGCATTTT. Its translation is CASSLVGPQPQHF. This chain connects TRBV4-1 to TRBJ1-5, with D perhaps matching TRBD1 (5 bases). This CDR3 comprises 13 residues. V lost 4 bases and J lost 6, with 10 bases in between. CDR1 and CDR2 from the germline V gene are MGHRA and YSYEKL.

CDR3 in DNA: TGTGCCAGCAGCTTAGATAGTAGCGGGGGGGCCGGGACCCAGTACTTC. Its translation: CASSLDSSGGAGTQYF. The rearrangement uses TRBV7-8 and TRBJ2-5; 11 bases agree with TRBD2. The CDR3 covers 16 residues. V was clipped by 1 base and J by 7 bases; unmatched bases: 8. Per germline, CDR1 SGHVS and CDR2 FQNEAQ.

The chain uses TRBV21-1 and TRBJ2-4; the table's D call TRBD1 went unverified against the DNA. TRBV21-1 is listed as a pseudogene. The CDR3 contains 20 residues. CDR3 sequence reads: CASSPRDRGQERGAKNIQYF. CDR3 coding DNA: TGTGCCAGCAGCCCCCGGGACAGGGGGCAGGAAAGGGGGGCCAAAAACATTCAGTACTTC.

This clone was picked up one time. Other DNA variants within this sample encode the same CDR3. The chain combines TRBV7-3 with TRBJ2-3; 8 nucleotides agree with TRBD2. The CDR3 covers 15 residues. The germline V gene has CDR1 SGHTA and CDR2 FQGTGA. V dropped 3 bases and J dropped 1; count of bases not matched to a gene: 3. The CDR3 is CASSLERGRTDTQYF. The CDR3, as DNA: TGTGCCAGCAGCTTGGAGCGGGGGCGCACAGATACGCAGTATTTT.

This chain joins TRBV13 and TRBJ2-5; no reliable D call. The CDR3 runs to 15 residues. The V gene lost 3 bases and the J gene lost 1 base, with 12 bases spanning the gap. CDR1 and CDR2 (germline): PRHDT, FYEKMQ (reference sequence). The CDR3 sequence: CASSLLARPQETQYF. Written as DNA, the CDR3 is TGTGCCAGCAGCTTGTTAGCCAGGCCCCAAGAGACCCAGTACTTC.

This chain connects TRBV27 to TRBJ2-7; 7 bases match TRBD1. Germline V lookup: CDR1 MNHEY, CDR2 SMNVEV (reference sequence). V dropped 3 bases and J dropped 1; count of bases not matched to a gene: 3. The length of the CDR3 is 14 residues. The CDR3: CASSFRGQSYEQYF. The CDR3 region has the DNA TGTGCCAGCAGTTTTCGGGGACAGTCCTACGAGCAGTACTTC.

The genes are TRBV28 and TRBJ1-4; D gene uncertain. V was cut by 7 bases and J by 0 bases, with 3 bases left in between. The CDR3 sequence is 12 residues long. Germline CDR1 reads MDHEN; CDR2 reads SYDVKM. CDR3 residues: CASKTTNEKLFF. As DNA, the CDR3 is TGTGCCAGCAAGACAACTAATGAAAAACTGTTTTTT.

The rearrangement links TRBV5-1 to TRBJ2-7, with D possibly matching TRBD1 (8 bases). V lost 5 bases and J 2 bases, leaving 17 bases between the germline ends. The CDR3 spans 15 residues. Germline-derived CDR1 and CDR2 are SGHRS and YFSETQ. The CDR3 spells CASSLSGTGPYEQYF. As DNA, the CDR3 is TGCGCCAGCAGTCTGAGCGGGACAGGACCCTACGAGCAGTACTTC.

The CDR3 reads CASSLTGGNTGELFF. The CDR3 nucleotides are TGTGCCAGCAGTTTAACAGGGGGGAACACCGGGGAGCTGTTTTTT. The V and J genes are TRBV6-5 and TRBJ2-2, with 8 bases fitting TRBD1. CDR3 length: 15 residues. Germline loops: CDR1 MNHEY, CDR2 SVGAGI. V shed 4 bases, J shed 1 base, and the junction held 2 bases outside the gene matches.

This clone appeared once. The rearrangement joins TRBV7-9 to TRBJ1-2; TRBD1 matches 7 bases. Germline loops: CDR1 SEHNR, CDR2 FQNEAQ (reference sequence). Trimming removed 1 base from V and 5 bases from J; junction bases left unmatched: 7. The CDR3 length is 15 residues. The CDR3 DNA sequence: TGTGCCAGCAGCTTAGTAGAGGGGGCGCGGTATGGCTACACCTTC. Translation gives CASSLVEGARYGYTF.

V usage is TRBV5-4 and J usage is TRBJ2-5, with TRBD2 as a possible D gene (5 bases). Germline V gene data show CDR1 as SGHNT and CDR2 as YYREEE (reference sequence). CDR3 length: 12 amino acids. With 4 bases removed from V and 11 bases from J, the gap between germline ends came to 15 bases. The CDR3 region has the DNA TGTGCCAGCAGCACGGACTCCCGGAGACAGTACTTC. Its protein is CASSTDSRRQYF.

The J gene is TRBJ2-1, the V gene TRBV7-9; tentatively, D is TRBD1 (5 bases). The CDR3 totals 13 residues. Looked up from germline, CDR1 is SEHNR and CDR2 is FQNEAQ (reference sequence). The V end lost 3 bases, the J end lost 7 bases, and 10 bases lay between the germline ends. This chain's CDR3 is CASSFVQVNEQFF. The CDR3 coding sequence is TGTGCCAGCAGCTTTGTACAGGTGAATGAGCAGTTCTTC.